This T cell receptor (beta chain) derives from a study of cytomegalovirus exposure and HLA in healthy donors. Study-wide background: Earlier, 180 million or so T cells were analyzed, and fewer than 120 million unique TCR beta sequences were found among them. HLA-typed donors were the source of around 85 million unique TCRs held in an early data release.

Study outcomes and limitations: TRBV6-2, TRBV6-3 and some other V segments were excluded as indistinguishable.

Concerning this clone itself: Antigen specificity is unknown.

The CDR3 sequence is 15 residues long. Trimming cost V 4 bases and J 6 bases, with 18 bases left between them. CDR1 and CDR2 (germline): SNHLY, FYNNEI. Donors were nominally healthy when sampled, though unrecorded immune exposures were likely. It was with 60 Vbeta and 13 Jbeta primers that the PCR ran. Clones were read by immunoSEQ multiplex PCR, and TCRdb kept only the in-frame ones, dropping some. The sample carries some 140,000 clones, approximately 10% recorded once. The rearrangement links TRBV2 to TRBJ1-2, with unresolved D. Specimen: PBMCs. The TCR originated in a woman aged 40 to 49 in good health and CMV-seropositive. The CDR3 region is CASSVLRTVSDGYTF. The CDR3 DNA is TGTGCCAGCAGTGTTTTGAGAACCGTCTCGGATGGCTACACCTTC.